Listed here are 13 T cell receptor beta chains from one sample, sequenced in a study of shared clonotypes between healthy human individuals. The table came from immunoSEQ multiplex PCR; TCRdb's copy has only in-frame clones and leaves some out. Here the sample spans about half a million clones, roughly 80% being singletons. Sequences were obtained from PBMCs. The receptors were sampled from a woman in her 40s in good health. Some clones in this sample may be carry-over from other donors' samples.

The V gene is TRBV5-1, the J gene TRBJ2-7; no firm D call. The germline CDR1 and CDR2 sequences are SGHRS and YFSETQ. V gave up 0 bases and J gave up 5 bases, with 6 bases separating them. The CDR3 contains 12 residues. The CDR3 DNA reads TGCGCCAGCAGCTTGGAGGCTCACGAGCAGTACTTC. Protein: CASSLEAHEQYF.

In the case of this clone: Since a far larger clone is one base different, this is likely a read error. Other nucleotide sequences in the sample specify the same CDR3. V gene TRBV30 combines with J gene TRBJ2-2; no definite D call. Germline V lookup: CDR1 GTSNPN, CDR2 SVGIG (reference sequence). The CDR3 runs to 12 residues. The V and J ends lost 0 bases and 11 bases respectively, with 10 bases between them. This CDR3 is CAWSVPVTELFF. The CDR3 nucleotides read TGTGCCTGGAGTGTACCGGTAACTGAGCTGTTTTTT. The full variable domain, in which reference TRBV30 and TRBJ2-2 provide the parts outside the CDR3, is SQTIHQWPATLVQPVGSPLSLECTVEGTSNPNLYWYRQAAGRGLQLLFYSVGIGQISSEVPQNLSASRPQDRQFILSSKKLLLSDSGFYLCAWSVPVTELFFGEGSRLTVL.

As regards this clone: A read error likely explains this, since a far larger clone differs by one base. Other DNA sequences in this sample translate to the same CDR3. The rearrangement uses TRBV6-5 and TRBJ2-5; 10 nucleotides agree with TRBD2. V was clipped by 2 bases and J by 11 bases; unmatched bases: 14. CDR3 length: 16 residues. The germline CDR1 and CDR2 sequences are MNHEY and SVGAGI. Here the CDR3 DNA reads TGTGCCAGCAGTTACGCACGGACTAGCGGTACCTACGAACAGTACTTC. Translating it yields CASSYARTSGTYEQYF.

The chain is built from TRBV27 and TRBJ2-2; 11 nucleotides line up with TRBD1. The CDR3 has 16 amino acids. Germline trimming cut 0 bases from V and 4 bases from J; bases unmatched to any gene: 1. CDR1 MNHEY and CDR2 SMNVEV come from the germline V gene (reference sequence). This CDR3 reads CASSLSGTGGTGELFF. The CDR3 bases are TGTGCCAGCAGTTTATCGGGGACAGGGGGCACCGGGGAGCTGTTTTTT.

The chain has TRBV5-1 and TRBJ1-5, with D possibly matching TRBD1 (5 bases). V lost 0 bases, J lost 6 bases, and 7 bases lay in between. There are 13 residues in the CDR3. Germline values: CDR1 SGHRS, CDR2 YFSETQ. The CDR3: CASSLEGAQPQHF. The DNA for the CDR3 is TGCGCCAGCAGCTTGGAAGGGGCTCAGCCCCAGCATTTT.

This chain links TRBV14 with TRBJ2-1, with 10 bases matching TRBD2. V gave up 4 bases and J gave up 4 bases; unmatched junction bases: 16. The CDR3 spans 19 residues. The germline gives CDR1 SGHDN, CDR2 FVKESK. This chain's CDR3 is CASSPGTASGSRVYNEQFF. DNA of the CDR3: TGTGCCAGCAGCCCGGGGACGGCTAGCGGGAGTCGGGTTTACAATGAGCAGTTCTTC.

The CDR3 loop is CASSLPSGYSEQFF. The CDR3 DNA sequence: TGTGCCAGCAGCCTCCCTAGCGGGTATAGTGAGCAGTTCTTC. This chain joins TRBV14 and TRBJ2-1; 8 bases align to TRBD2. This CDR3 region has 14 residues. J was trimmed by 9 bases and V by 4 bases; bases with no gene match: 8. CDR1 is SGHDN, CDR2 FVKESK, per germline.

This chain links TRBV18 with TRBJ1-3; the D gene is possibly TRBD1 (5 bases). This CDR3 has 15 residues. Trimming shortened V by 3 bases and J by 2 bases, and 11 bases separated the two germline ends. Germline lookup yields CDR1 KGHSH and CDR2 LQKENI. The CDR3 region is CASSPPGSAGNTIYF. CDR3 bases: TGTGCCAGCTCACCGCCAGGGTCTGCTGGAAACACCATATATTTT.

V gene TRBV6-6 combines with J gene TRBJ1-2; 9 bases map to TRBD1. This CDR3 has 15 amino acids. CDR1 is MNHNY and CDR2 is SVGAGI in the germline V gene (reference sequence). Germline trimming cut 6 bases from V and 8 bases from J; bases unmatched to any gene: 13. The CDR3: CASSSTPGQGSGYTF. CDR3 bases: TGTGCCAGCAGCTCGACACCGGGACAGGGAAGCGGCTACACCTTC.

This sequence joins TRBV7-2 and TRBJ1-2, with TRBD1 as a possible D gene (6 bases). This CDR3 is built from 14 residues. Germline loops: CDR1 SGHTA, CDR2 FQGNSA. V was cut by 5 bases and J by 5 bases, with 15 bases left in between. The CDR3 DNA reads TGTGCCAGCAGCGTGTCGCAGGGGCGATATGGCTACACCTTC. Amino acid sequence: CASSVSQGRYGYTF. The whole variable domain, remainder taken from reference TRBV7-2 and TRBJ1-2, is GAGVSQSPSNKVTEKGKDVELRCDPISGHTALYWYRQSLGQGLEFLIYFQGNSAPDKSGLPSDRFSAERTGGSVSTLTIQRTQQEDSAVYLCASSVSQGRYGYTFGSGTRLTVV.

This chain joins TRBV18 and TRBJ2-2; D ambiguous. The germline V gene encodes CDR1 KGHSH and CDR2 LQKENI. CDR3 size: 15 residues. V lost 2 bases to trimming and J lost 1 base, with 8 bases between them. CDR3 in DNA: TGTGCCAGCTCACCAAATCCTGGGAACACCGGGGAGCTGTTTTTT. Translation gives CASSPNPGNTGELFF. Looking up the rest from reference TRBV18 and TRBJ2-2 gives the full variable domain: NAGVMQNPRHLVRRRGQEARLRCSPMKGHSHVYWYRQLPEEGLKFMVYLQKENIIDESGMPKERFSAEFPKEGPSILRIQQVVRGDSAAYFCASSPNPGNTGELFFGEGSRLTVL.

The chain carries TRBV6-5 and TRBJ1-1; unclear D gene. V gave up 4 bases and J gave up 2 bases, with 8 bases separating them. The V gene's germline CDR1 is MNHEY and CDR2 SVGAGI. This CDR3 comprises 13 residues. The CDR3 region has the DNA TGTGCCAGCAGTTTCGGACGTAACACTGAAGCTTTCTTT. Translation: CASSFGRNTEAFF.

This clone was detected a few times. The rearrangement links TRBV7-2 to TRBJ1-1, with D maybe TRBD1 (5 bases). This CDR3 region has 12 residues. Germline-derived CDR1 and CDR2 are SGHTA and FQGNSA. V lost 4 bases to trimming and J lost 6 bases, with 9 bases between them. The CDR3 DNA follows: TGTGCCAGCAGCTCCGACAGTCCTGAAGCTTTCTTT. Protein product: CASSSDSPEAFF. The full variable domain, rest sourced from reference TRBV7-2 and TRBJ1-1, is GAGVSQSPSNKVTEKGKDVELRCDPISGHTALYWYRQSLGQGLEFLIYFQGNSAPDKSGLPSDRFSAERTGGSVSTLTIQRTQQEDSAVYLCASSSDSPEAFFGQGTRLTVV.